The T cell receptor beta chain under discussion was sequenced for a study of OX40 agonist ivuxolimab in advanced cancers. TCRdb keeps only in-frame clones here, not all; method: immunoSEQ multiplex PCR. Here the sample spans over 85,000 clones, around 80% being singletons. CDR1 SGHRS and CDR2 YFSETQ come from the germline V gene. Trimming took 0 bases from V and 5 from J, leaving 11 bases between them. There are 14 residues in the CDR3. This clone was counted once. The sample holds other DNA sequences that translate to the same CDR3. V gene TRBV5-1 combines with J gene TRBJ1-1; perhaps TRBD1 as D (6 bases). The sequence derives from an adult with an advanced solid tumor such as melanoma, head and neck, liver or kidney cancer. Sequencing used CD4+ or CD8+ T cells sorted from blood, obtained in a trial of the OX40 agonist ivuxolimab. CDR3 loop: CASSLVGGRTEAFF. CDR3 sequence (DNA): TGCGCCAGCAGCTTGGTGGGGGGGCGGACTGAAGCTTTCTTT. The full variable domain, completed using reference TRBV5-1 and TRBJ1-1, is KAGVTQTPRYLIKTRGQQVTLSCSPISGHRSVSWYQQTPGQGLQFLFEYFSETQRNKGNFPGRFSGRQFSNSRSEMNVSTLELGDSALYLCASSLVGGRTEAFFGQGTRLTVV.